Detailed here is one TCR beta chain. This sample is drawn from a study of cytomegalovirus exposure and HLA in healthy donors. The PCR had 60 Vbeta and 13 Jbeta primers. Profiled with immunoSEQ multiplex PCR; TCRdb holds only in-frame clones, not every one. Of some 200,000 clones listed, 65% to 80% are singletons. The J segment lost 7 bases and the V segment lost 6 bases, leaving 11 bases of the junction unmatched. Germline V gives CDR1 SQVTM, CDR2 ANQGSEA. The CDR3 length is 14 residues. Sequencing was done on a sample of PBMCs. The chain carries TRBV29-1 and TRBJ1-2; TRBD1 aligns across 10 bases. This receptor was taken from a girl aged 2-10 years in good health and CMV-seronegative. The DNA of the CDR3 is TGCAGCGTGGAGGGGACAGGGGCAGCGTTTGGCTACACCTTC. Encoded protein: CSVEGTGAAFGYTF.